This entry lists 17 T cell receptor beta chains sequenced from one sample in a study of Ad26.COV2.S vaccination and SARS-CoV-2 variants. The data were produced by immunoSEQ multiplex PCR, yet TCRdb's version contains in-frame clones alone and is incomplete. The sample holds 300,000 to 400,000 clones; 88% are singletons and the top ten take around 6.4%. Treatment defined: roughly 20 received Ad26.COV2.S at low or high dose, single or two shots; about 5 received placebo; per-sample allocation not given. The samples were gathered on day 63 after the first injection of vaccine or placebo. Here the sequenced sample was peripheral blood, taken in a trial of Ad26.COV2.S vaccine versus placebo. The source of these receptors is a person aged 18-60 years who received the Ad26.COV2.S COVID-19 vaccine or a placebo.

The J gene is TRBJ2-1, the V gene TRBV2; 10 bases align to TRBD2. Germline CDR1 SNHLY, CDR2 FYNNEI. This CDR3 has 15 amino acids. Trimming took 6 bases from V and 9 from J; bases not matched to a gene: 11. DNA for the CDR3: TGTGCCAGCAGGGTTAGCGGGGGGCCCTCAGGTGAGCAGTTCTTC. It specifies CASRVSGGPSGEQFF.

The CDR3 is CSASGGPGANVLTF. CDR3 coding DNA: TGCAGTGCTAGTGGGGGCCCTGGGGCCAACGTCCTGACTTTC. V gene TRBV20-1 combines with J gene TRBJ2-6; TRBD1 is a possible D gene (6 bases). Looked up from germline, CDR1 is DFQATT and CDR2 is SNEGSKA (reference sequence). The CDR3 consists of 14 residues. The V end was cut by 3 bases, the J end by 2 bases, with 8 bases between.

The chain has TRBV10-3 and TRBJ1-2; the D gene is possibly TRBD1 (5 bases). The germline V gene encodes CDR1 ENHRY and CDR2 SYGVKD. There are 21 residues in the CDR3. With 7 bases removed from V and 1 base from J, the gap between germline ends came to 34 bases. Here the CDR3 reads CAITGGARVGSPPKDNYGYTF. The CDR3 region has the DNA TGTGCCATCACCGGCGGGGCCCGAGTCGGGTCTCCACCGAAAGATAACTATGGCTACACCTTC.

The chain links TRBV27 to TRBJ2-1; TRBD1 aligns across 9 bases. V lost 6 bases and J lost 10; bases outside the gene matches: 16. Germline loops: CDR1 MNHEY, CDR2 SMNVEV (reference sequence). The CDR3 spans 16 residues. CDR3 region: CASSNTPGQGVGEQFF. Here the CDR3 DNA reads TGTGCCAGCAGCAACACACCGGGACAGGGTGTCGGCGAGCAGTTCTTC.

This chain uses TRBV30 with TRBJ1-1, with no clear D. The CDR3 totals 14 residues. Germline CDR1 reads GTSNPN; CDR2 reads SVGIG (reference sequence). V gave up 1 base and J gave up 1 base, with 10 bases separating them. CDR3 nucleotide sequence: TGTGCCTGGAGTGAGATTTACAGGAACACTGAAGCTTTCTTT. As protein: CAWSEIYRNTEAFF.

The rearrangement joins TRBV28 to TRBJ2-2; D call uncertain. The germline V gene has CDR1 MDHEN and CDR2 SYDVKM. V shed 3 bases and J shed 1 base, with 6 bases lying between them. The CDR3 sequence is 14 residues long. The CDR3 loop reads CASSFQRNTGELFF. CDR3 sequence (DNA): TGTGCCAGCAGTTTTCAGAGGAACACCGGGGAGCTGTTTTTT.

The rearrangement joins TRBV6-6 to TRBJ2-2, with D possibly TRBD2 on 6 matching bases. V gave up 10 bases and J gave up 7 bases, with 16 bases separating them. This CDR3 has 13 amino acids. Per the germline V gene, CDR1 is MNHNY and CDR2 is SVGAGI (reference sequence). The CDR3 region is CATHRDFIGELFF. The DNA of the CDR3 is TGTGCCACACACCGGGACTTCATCGGGGAGCTGTTTTTT.

The CDR3 DNA reads TGCGCCAGCAGTCAAGGCGCTAGCGGGGGGGCAAGATTAAACACCGGGGAGCTGTTTTTT. It specifies CASSQGASGGARLNTGELFF. V gene TRBV23-1 combines with J gene TRBJ2-2, with 12 bases aligning to TRBD2. TRBV23-1 is treated as an ORF (open reading frame) with a function not yet certain. The CDR3 is 20 amino acids. Trimming at V came to 2 bases and at J to 2 bases, leaving 12 bases not matched to a gene.

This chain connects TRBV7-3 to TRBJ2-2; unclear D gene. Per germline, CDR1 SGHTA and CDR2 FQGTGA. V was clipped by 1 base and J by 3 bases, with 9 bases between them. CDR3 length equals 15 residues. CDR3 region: CASSLSASDTGELFF. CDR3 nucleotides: TGTGCCAGCAGCTTAAGTGCTAGTGACACCGGGGAGCTGTTTTTT.

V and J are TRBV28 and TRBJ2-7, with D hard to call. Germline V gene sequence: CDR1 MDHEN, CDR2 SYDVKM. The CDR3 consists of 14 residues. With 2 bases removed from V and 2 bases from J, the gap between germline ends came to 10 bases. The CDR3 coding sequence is TGTGCCAGCAGTTTAGCTACGGTAACCTACGAGCAGTACTTC. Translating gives CASSLATVTYEQYF.

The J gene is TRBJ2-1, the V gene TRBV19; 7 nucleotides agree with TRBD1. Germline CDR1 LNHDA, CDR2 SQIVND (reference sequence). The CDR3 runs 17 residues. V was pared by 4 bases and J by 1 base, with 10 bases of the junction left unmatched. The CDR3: CASSTTPRQGSYNEQFF. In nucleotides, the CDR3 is TGTGCCAGTAGTACCACTCCTAGACAGGGTTCCTACAATGAGCAGTTCTTC.

The CDR3 spells CASNLLAGGPGRETQYF. The CDR3 DNA sequence: TGTGCCAGCAACTTACTCGCGGGCGGGCCGGGGCGGGAGACCCAGTACTTC. The chain employs TRBV21-1 and TRBJ2-5. TRBV21-1 is marked as a pseudogene. The CDR3 length is 17 residues.

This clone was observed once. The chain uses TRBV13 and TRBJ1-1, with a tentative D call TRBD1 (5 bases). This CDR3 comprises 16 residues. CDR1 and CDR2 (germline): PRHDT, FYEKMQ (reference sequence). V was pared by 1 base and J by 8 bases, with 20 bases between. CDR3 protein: CASSLERQGLLYEAFF. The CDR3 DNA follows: TGTGCCAGCAGCTTAGAACGTCAGGGATTATTATACGAAGCTTTCTTT.

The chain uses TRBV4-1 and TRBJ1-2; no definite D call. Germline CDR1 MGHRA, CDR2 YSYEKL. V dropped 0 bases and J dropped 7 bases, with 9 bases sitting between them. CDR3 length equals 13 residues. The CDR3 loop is CASSQDPSTGYTF. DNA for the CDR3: TGCGCCAGCAGCCAAGATCCCTCGACTGGCTACACCTTC.

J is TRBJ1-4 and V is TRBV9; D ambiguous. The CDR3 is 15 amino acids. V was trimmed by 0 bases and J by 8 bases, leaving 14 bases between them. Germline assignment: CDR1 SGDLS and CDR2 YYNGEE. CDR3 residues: CASSVAGRIKEKLFF. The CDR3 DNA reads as TGTGCCAGCAGCGTAGCTGGCAGAATAAAGGAAAAACTGTTTTTT.

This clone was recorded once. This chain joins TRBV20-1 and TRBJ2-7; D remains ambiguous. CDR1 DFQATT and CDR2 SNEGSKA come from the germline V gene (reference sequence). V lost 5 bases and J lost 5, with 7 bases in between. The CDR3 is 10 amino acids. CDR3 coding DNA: TGCAGTGCTGCCCCCGACGAGCAGTACTTC. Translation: CSAAPDEQYF.

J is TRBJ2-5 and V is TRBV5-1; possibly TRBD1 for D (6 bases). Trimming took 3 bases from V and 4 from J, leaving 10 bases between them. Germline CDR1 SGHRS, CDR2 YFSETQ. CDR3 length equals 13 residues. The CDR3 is CASSSGVRETQYF. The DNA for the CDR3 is TGCGCCAGCAGCTCAGGGGTAAGAGAGACCCAGTACTTC.